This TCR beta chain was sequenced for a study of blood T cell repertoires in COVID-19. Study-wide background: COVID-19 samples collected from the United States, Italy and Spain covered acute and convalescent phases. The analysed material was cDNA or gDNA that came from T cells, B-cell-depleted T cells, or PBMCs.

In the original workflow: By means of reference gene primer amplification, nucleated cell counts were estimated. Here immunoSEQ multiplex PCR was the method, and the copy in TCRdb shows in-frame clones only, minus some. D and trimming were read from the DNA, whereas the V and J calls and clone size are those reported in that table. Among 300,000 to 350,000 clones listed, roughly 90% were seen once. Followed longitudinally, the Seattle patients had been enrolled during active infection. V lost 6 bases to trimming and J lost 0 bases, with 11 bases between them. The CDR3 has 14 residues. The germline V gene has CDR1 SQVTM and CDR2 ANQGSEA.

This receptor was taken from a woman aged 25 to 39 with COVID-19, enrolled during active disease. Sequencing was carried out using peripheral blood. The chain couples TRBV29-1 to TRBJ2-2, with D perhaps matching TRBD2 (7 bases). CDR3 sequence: CSVGGRPNTGELFF. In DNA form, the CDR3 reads TGCAGCGTGGGGGGGCGGCCGAACACCGGGGAGCTGTTTTTT.